One sample yielded the 15 T cell receptor beta chains listed below, sequenced in a study of glioma-infiltrating T cells after dendritic cell vaccination. This table comes from immunoSEQ multiplex PCR, and its TCRdb copy is limited to in-frame clones, with some not included. The table includes around 78,000 clones, around 86% detected once. As for time point: after dendritic cell vaccination, including at tumor progression/relapse. The sample consisted of blood, taken after dendritic cell vaccination. The receptor source for this set is a human donor with glioblastoma.

The gene calls are TRBV11-3 and TRBJ2-3; 8 bases match TRBD2. Germline V gene sequence: CDR1 SGHNT, CDR2 YENEEA. The CDR3 totals 17 residues. V dropped 5 bases and J dropped 4; count of bases not matched to a gene: 14. The chain's CDR3 is CASSGVAGKVGADTQYF. The DNA of the CDR3 is TGTGCCAGCAGCGGGGTAGCGGGAAAGGTAGGTGCAGATACGCAGTATTTT.

The chain carries TRBV6-5 and TRBJ2-7, with a possible D match to TRBD1 (5 bases). The CDR3 runs to 14 residues. V lost 6 bases, J lost 2 bases, and 14 bases lay in between. In germline, CDR1 is MNHEY, CDR2 SVGAGI. The CDR3 reads CASSWGIGAYEQYF. The CDR3 nucleotides are TGTGCCAGCAGCTGGGGCATAGGGGCCTACGAGCAGTACTTC.

V usage is TRBV15 and J usage is TRBJ2-7, with 7 bases fitting TRBD1. From germline, CDR1 is LNHNV and CDR2 YYDKDF (reference sequence). The CDR3 is 16 residues long. V dropped 4 bases and J dropped 4; count of bases not matched to a gene: 13. The CDR3 DNA follows: TGTGCCACCAGCAAACGTCCGGACAGGTACCTTTACGAGCAGTACTTC. This translates into CATSKRPDRYLYEQYF.

V gene TRBV19 combines with J gene TRBJ1-1; D uncertain. This CDR3 contains 12 residues. The V end lost 4 bases, the J end lost 1 base, and 4 bases lay between the germline ends. Germline CDR1 reads LNHDA; CDR2 reads SQIVND (reference sequence). The CDR3 DNA is TGTGCCAGTAGTAGAGGGAACACTGAAGCTTTCTTT. Amino acid sequence: CASSRGNTEAFF.

This clone was detected only once. This rearrangement joins TRBV13 to TRBJ1-5, with TRBD1 identical over 9 bases. V dropped 4 bases and J dropped 4; count of bases not matched to a gene: 5. This CDR3 has 15 amino acids. Germline CDR1 and CDR2: PRHDT and FYEKMQ (reference sequence). The CDR3 sequence: CASSSSGTGNQPQHF. CDR3 nucleotide sequence: TGTGCCAGCAGCTCCTCCGGGACAGGGAATCAGCCCCAGCATTTT.

The V and J genes are TRBV7-3 and TRBJ1-1; TRBD1 is a possible D gene (6 bases). The CDR3 contains 13 residues. The germline V gene has CDR1 SGHTA and CDR2 FQGTGA. The germline V and J ends were trimmed by 6 bases and 2 bases, with 10 bases remaining between them. Here the CDR3 reads CASRKQGNTEAFF. CDR3 in DNA: TGTGCCAGCAGAAAACAGGGAAACACTGAAGCTTTCTTT.

The chain combines TRBV7-2 with TRBJ1-6; D perhaps matches TRBD1 (5 bases). The CDR3 length is 14 residues. Germline lookup yields CDR1 SGHTA and CDR2 FQGNSA. The V end was cut by 5 bases, the J end by 13 bases, with 18 bases between. This CDR3 reads CASSLQAGEGPLHF. In nucleotides, the CDR3 is TGTGCCAGCAGCCTCCAGGCGGGGGAAGGGCCCCTCCACTTT.

This chain connects TRBV5-6 to TRBJ2-1, with D possibly TRBD2 on 6 matching bases. The germline gives CDR1 SGHDT, CDR2 YYEEEE. Trimming shortened V by 0 bases and J by 6 bases, and 10 bases separated the two germline ends. This CDR3 is 14 amino acids long. The CDR3 sequence is CASSLGDSPNEQFF. The CDR3 nucleotides are TGTGCCAGCAGCTTGGGGGACTCTCCCAATGAGCAGTTCTTC.

This chain joins TRBV2 and TRBJ1-6; possible D gene TRBD1, 5 bases. Trimming left V 4 bases short and J 6 bases short, with 10 bases between. CDR1 is SNHLY, CDR2 FYNNEI, per germline. The CDR3 extends over 14 amino acids. CDR3 sequence (DNA): TGTGCCAGCAGTGGCAGGGAAGTTAATTCACCCCTCCACTTT. Its protein is CASSGREVNSPLHF.

This clone occurred a few times. The chain uses TRBV7-9 and TRBJ1-2; tentative D call: TRBD1 (5 bases). The CDR3 is 14 residues long. Germline V gene sequence: CDR1 SEHNR, CDR2 FQNEAQ (reference sequence). V lost 7 bases to trimming and J lost 6 bases, with 18 bases between them. As DNA, the CDR3 is TGTGCCAGCACCGGGGGGAGCCTTGTGGATGGCTACACCTTC. This gives the protein CASTGGSLVDGYTF. Using reference TRBV7-9 and TRBJ1-2 for the parts outside the CDR3, the full variable domain is DTGVSQNPRHKITKRGQNVTFRCDPISEHNRLYWYRQTLGQGPEFLTYFQNEAQLEKSRLLSDRFSAERPKGSFSTLEIQRTEQGDSAMYLCASTGGSLVDGYTFGSGTRLTVV.

The rearrangement joins TRBV4-2 to TRBJ2-5, with 13 bases aligning to TRBD2. CDR3 size: 16 residues. V dropped 1 base and J dropped 3; count of bases not matched to a gene: 2. Germline V gene data show CDR1 as LGHNA and CDR2 as YNFKEQ. The CDR3: CASSQAGTSGEETQYF. DNA of the CDR3: TGTGCCAGCAGCCAAGCGGGGACTAGCGGGGAAGAGACCCAGTACTTC.

V and J are TRBV7-2 and TRBJ2-1; TRBD2 matches at 9 bases. V lost 4 bases, J lost 1 base, and 11 bases stayed unmatched. The CDR3 spans 18 residues. From germline, CDR1 is SGHTA and CDR2 FQGNSA. DNA of the CDR3: TGTGCCAGCAGCTCCTCCACTAGCGGGTCTTTTTCCTACAATGAGCAGTTCTTC. It translates to CASSSSTSGSFSYNEQFF.

This clone was seen only once. The J gene is TRBJ2-7, the V gene TRBV11-3; D is ambiguous. CDR1 is SGHNT, CDR2 YENEEA, per germline. This CDR3 has 13 amino acids. V was cut by 3 bases and J by 3 bases, with 9 bases left in between. The CDR3 region is CASSLGSDYEQYF. In nucleotides, the CDR3 is TGTGCCAGCAGCTTGGGCTCCGACTACGAGCAGTACTTC.

This clone was picked up one time. This chain joins TRBV29-1 and TRBJ1-4, with TRBD1 matching over 11 bases. The ends lost 5 bases at V and 6 bases at J; junction bases unmatched: 2. In germline, CDR1 is SQVTM, CDR2 ANQGSEA. The CDR3 spans 13 residues. The CDR3 DNA follows: TGCAGCGTTCCGGACAGGGGGCATGAAAAACTGTTTTTT. Protein sequence: CSVPDRGHEKLFF.

This clone was counted a single time. The chain recombines TRBV27 with TRBJ2-7; 8 positions match TRBD2. Germline V lookup: CDR1 MNHEY, CDR2 SMNVEV (reference sequence). CDR3 length: 15 residues. J lost 7 bases, V lost 4 bases, and 12 bases had no gene match. Here the CDR3 DNA reads TGTGCCAGCAGTTACCGCAGCGGGGGCTCAGGGGAGCAGTACTTC. Protein sequence: CASSYRSGGSGEQYF.